The 30 T cell receptor beta chains listed next were all sequenced from one sample in a study of blood T cell repertoires in COVID-19. Using immunoSEQ multiplex PCR, the repertoire was profiled, and TCRdb retains in-frame clones only, with some absent. This table holds 100,000 to 120,000 clones, around 85% found once. The sample comprised peripheral blood. The origin of the receptors is a man aged 50 to 59 with acute or convalescent COVID-19.

The rearrangement joins TRBV11-2 to TRBJ2-7, with 8 positions matching TRBD2. Germline CDR1 is SGHAT and CDR2 is FQNNGV. With 1 base clipped from V and 2 bases from J, the junction kept 7 bases outside the gene matches. CDR3 size: 16 residues. CDR3 region: CASSLGGGGPTYEQYF. CDR3 nucleotides: TGTGCCAGCAGCTTAGGGGGCGGGGGGCCCACCTACGAGCAGTACTTC.

The chain has TRBV28 and TRBJ2-7; TRBD1 might be the D (5 bases). The germline V gene has CDR1 MDHEN and CDR2 SYDVKM. This CDR3 region has 17 residues. V lost 2 bases and J 0 bases, leaving 17 bases between the germline ends. CDR3 bases: TGTGCCAGCAGTTTAGGGGCGAGCTACCCGAGCTCCTACGAGCAGTACTTC. Its protein product is CASSLGASYPSSYEQYF.

The rearrangement links TRBV10-2 to TRBJ2-1, with D maybe TRBD1 (5 bases). Looked up from germline, CDR1 is WSHSY and CDR2 is SAAADI. The CDR3 is 13 residues long. Trimming took off 6 bases at V and 12 bases at J, with 18 bases between the two ends. The CDR3, as DNA: TGCGCCAGCAGGCCCGGGCAGGGATTGCGGCAGTTCTTC. It specifies CASRPGQGLRQFF.

The V gene is TRBV28, the J gene TRBJ1-1; D might be TRBD1 (5 bases). The length of the CDR3 is 14 residues. Looked up from germline, CDR1 is MDHEN and CDR2 is SYDVKM. The V gene lost 6 bases and the J gene lost 0 bases, with 11 bases spanning the gap. The CDR3 reads CASSEGGVNTEAFF. CDR3 nucleotide sequence: TGTGCCAGCAGCGAGGGAGGGGTGAACACTGAAGCTTTCTTT.

This chain joins TRBV30 and TRBJ1-3; TRBD1 matches 8 bases. The CDR3 runs to 14 residues. The germline gives CDR1 GTSNPN, CDR2 SVGIG (reference sequence). Trimming cost V 3 bases and J 9 bases; bases outside gene matches: 10. DNA of the CDR3: TGTGCCTGGAGCGCGGACAGGGCGGCGGGCACCATATATTTT. As protein: CAWSADRAAGTIYF. Supplemented by reference TRBV30 and TRBJ1-3, the full variable domain reads SQTIHQWPATLVQPVGSPLSLECTVEGTSNPNLYWYRQAAGRGLQLLFYSVGIGQISSEVPQNLSASRPQDRQFILSSKKLLLSDSGFYLCAWSADRAAGTIYFGEGSWLTVV.

The V call is TRBV27, the J call TRBJ1-1, with D uncertain. Trimming took 8 bases from V and 1 from J, leaving 14 bases between them. The CDR3 consists of 14 residues. Germline CDR1 reads MNHEY; CDR2 reads SMNVEV (reference sequence). This CDR3 reads CASPKSRGNTEAFF. The CDR3 DNA follows: TGTGCCAGCCCCAAAAGCCGGGGGAACACTGAAGCTTTCTTT.

V and J are TRBV24-1 and TRBJ1-5; 8 positions match TRBD1. Losses at the gene ends were 11 bases for V and 3 bases for J; bases not matched to a gene: 5. This CDR3 region has 13 residues. Germline V gene sequence: CDR1 KGHDR, CDR2 SFDVKD. CDR3 sequence (DNA): TGTGCCATTGAGGACAGGGACAATCAGCCCCAGCATTTT. As protein: CAIEDRDNQPQHF.

This clone appeared once. The J gene is TRBJ2-5, the V gene TRBV4-1; 10 bases map to TRBD1. Germline V gene data show CDR1 as MGHRA and CDR2 as YSYEKL. The CDR3 spans 15 residues. V dropped 6 bases and J dropped 2; count of bases not matched to a gene: 6. The CDR3 loop reads CASSRGQGQQETQYF. CDR3 DNA sequence: TGCGCCAGCAGTAGGGGACAGGGGCAACAAGAGACCCAGTACTTC.

The chain recombines TRBV6-6 with TRBJ1-1, with D possibly TRBD1 on 5 matching bases. Germline V gene data show CDR1 as MNHNY and CDR2 as SVGAGI (reference sequence). There are 15 residues in the CDR3. With 6 bases removed from V and 4 bases from J, the gap between germline ends came to 18 bases. The CDR3 bases are TGTGCCAGCAGATCGGGGGGAGGTCTCGGCACTGAAGCTTTCTTT. As protein: CASRSGGGLGTEAFF.

This rearrangement joins TRBV7-2 to TRBJ2-5; TRBD1 is a possible D gene (7 bases). Germline V gene data show CDR1 as SGHTA and CDR2 as FQGNSA. This CDR3 contains 15 residues. The V end lost 8 bases, the J end lost 4 bases, and 20 bases lay between the germline ends. The DNA for the CDR3 is TGTGCCAGCCTCCAGTTATCAGGGGGAGGAGAGACCCAGTACTTC. Its protein product is CASLQLSGGGETQYF. The full variable domain, its missing parts supplied by reference TRBV7-2 and TRBJ2-5, is GAGVSQSPSNKVTEKGKDVELRCDPISGHTALYWYRQSLGQGLEFLIYFQGNSAPDKSGLPSDRFSAERTGGSVSTLTIQRTQQEDSAVYLCASLQLSGGGETQYFGPGTRLLVL.

The chain carries TRBV28 and TRBJ1-5; D unclear. The CDR3 has 13 residues. V was trimmed by 2 bases and J by 5 bases, leaving 7 bases between them. CDR1 is MDHEN and CDR2 is SYDVKM in the germline V gene. The CDR3 sequence: CASSLAGDQPQHF. In DNA form, the CDR3 reads TGTGCCAGCAGTTTAGCAGGCGATCAGCCCCAGCATTTT.

The chain joins TRBV25-1 to TRBJ1-4, with D perhaps matching TRBD1 (5 bases). Germline V lookup: CDR1 MGHDK, CDR2 SYGVNS. This CDR3 region has 16 residues. V was pared by 7 bases and J by 4 bases, with 19 bases between. The DNA of the CDR3 is TGTGCCAGCACCAAAGGGGTTTTCTCTATTAATGAAAAACTGTTTTTT. This codes for CASTKGVFSINEKLFF. The full variable domain, in which reference TRBV25-1 and TRBJ1-4 provide the parts outside the CDR3, is EADIYQTPRYLVIGTGKKITLECSQTMGHDKMYWYQQDPGMELHLIHYSYGVNSTEKGDLSSESTVSRIRTEHFPLTLESARPSHTSQYLCASTKGVFSINEKLFFGSGTQLSVL.

The rearrangement joins TRBV4-2 to TRBJ1-1; perhaps TRBD1 as D (5 bases). V was cut by 4 bases and J by 6 bases, with 12 bases left in between. This CDR3 has 13 amino acids. Germline-derived CDR1 and CDR2 are LGHNA and YNFKEQ. As DNA, the CDR3 is TGTGCCAGCAGCCGAGAAGGGGCCCCTGAAGCTTTCTTT. Its translation: CASSREGAPEAFF.

This chain connects TRBV28 to TRBJ1-2; TRBD1 might be the D (6 bases). CDR3 length: 16 residues. The V gene lost 5 bases and the J gene lost 2 bases, with 18 bases spanning the gap. Germline CDR1 and CDR2: MDHEN and SYDVKM. The CDR3 nucleotides read TGTGCCAGCAGTCCCTCGCAGGGGAGTAGAAACTATGGCTACACCTTC. Translating gives CASSPSQGSRNYGYTF.

V gene TRBV6-6 combines with J gene TRBJ1-5; possibly TRBD1 for D (6 bases). Per germline, CDR1 MNHNY and CDR2 SVGAGI (reference sequence). The CDR3 is made up of 17 amino acids. The V and J ends lost 5 bases and 7 bases respectively, with 24 bases between them. This CDR3 is CASSRGGAPLNYQPQHF. DNA for the CDR3: TGTGCCAGCAGTCGCGGGGGGGCTCCGTTGAACTACCAGCCCCAGCATTTT.

The chain is built from TRBV5-5 and TRBJ1-6; 9 nucleotides line up with TRBD1. The CDR3 extends over 17 amino acids. The V segment lost 1 base and the J segment 9 bases; nucleotides outside the gene matches: 11. The germline gives CDR1 SGHKS, CDR2 YYEKEE (reference sequence). The DNA for the CDR3 is TGTGCCAGCAGCTTGTTGGTCGAAGGACAGGGGCTTTCACCCCTCCACTTT. Protein sequence: CASSLLVEGQGLSPLHF.

The genes are TRBV24-1 and TRBJ2-1; 9 nucleotides agree with TRBD1. J lost 6 bases, V lost 12 bases, and 8 bases had no gene match. Germline V gives CDR1 KGHDR, CDR2 SFDVKD. The CDR3 is 13 residues long. The CDR3 sequence: CAVQGAGGNEQFF. The CDR3 DNA follows: TGTGCCGTACAGGGGGCAGGGGGCAATGAGCAGTTCTTC.

The J gene is TRBJ2-2, the V gene TRBV27; the D gene is possibly TRBD1 (6 bases). This CDR3 region has 14 residues. CDR1 is MNHEY, CDR2 SMNVEV, per germline (reference sequence). The V end lost 3 bases, the J end lost 5 bases, and 10 bases lay between the germline ends. The CDR3 protein is CASSFTGLTGELFF. CDR3 in DNA: TGTGCCAGCAGTTTCACAGGGTTAACCGGGGAGCTGTTTTTT.

This clone appeared once. The gene calls are TRBV24-1 and TRBJ1-2; 9 bases agree with TRBD1. CDR1 and CDR2 from the germline V gene are KGHDR and SFDVKD. The V gene end was trimmed by 2 bases and the J gene end by 8 bases; junction bases not matched to a gene: 8. This CDR3 has 15 residues. DNA for the CDR3: TGTGCCACCAGTGATTCGGTGGGACAGGGTGACGGCTACACCTTC. The encoded protein is CATSDSVGQGDGYTF.

The genes are TRBV10-2 and TRBJ1-2; the match to TRBD1 covers 8 bases. The CDR3 is 15 amino acids. J lost 8 bases, V lost 5 bases, and 13 bases had no gene match. The germline CDR1 and CDR2 sequences are WSHSY and SAAADI. CDR3 in amino acids: CASSNLGQGAQGYTF. The DNA of the CDR3 is TGCGCCAGCAGTAATCTCGGGCAGGGGGCGCAAGGCTACACCTTC.

This clone has a handful of counts. The rearrangement links TRBV5-1 to TRBJ2-3; 7 bases line up with TRBD2. V dropped 2 bases and J dropped 8; count of bases not matched to a gene: 14. The CDR3 totals 16 residues. Germline V gene sequence: CDR1 SGHRS, CDR2 YFSETQ. The CDR3 nucleotides read TGCGCCAGCAGCTTCGGCGGGGGAGCCTCCCTTGTTACGCAGTATTTT. Its protein is CASSFGGGASLVTQYF.

In its sample, this clone was seen a few times. This chain joins TRBV6-5 and TRBJ2-7; D gene ambiguous. CDR1 is MNHEY and CDR2 is SVGAGI in the germline V gene. This CDR3 is built from 12 residues. Trimming pared 11 bases from V and 6 bases from J, leaving 17 bases between. This chain's CDR3 is CAVQYGATEQYF. CDR3 sequence (DNA): TGTGCCGTCCAGTACGGAGCCACCGAGCAGTACTTC.

The V gene is TRBV5-1, the J gene TRBJ2-3; 9 nucleotides line up with TRBD2. The V and J ends lost 2 bases and 0 bases, in that order; junction bases with no gene match: 19. CDR1 SGHRS and CDR2 YFSETQ come from the germline V gene. The CDR3 is 21 amino acids. CDR3 protein: CASSLRLGAKRGASSTDTQYF. CDR3 sequence (DNA): TGCGCCAGCAGCTTACGACTGGGCGCCAAGCGGGGGGCATCTAGCACAGATACGCAGTATTTT.

The chain employs TRBV30 and TRBJ1-6; 8 positions match TRBD1. CDR1 and CDR2 from the germline V gene are GTSNPN and SVGIG (reference sequence). With 4 bases clipped from V and 1 base from J, the junction kept 6 bases outside the gene matches. The CDR3 extends over 16 amino acids. CDR3 sequence reads: CAWMGQAGSYNSPLHF. The CDR3 nucleotides are TGTGCCTGGATGGGACAGGCGGGGTCCTATAATTCACCCCTCCACTTT.

The genes are TRBV6-5 and TRBJ1-1, with 10 bases matching TRBD1. CDR1 and CDR2 from the germline V gene are MNHEY and SVGAGI. Germline trimming cut 5 bases from V and 2 bases from J; bases unmatched to any gene: 2. The CDR3 is 14 amino acids. For the CDR3, the DNA is TGTGCCAGCAGTAGACAGGGGGCAAACACTGAAGCTTTCTTT. It encodes CASSRQGANTEAFF.

This clone came up many times. This chain links TRBV19 with TRBJ1-1; unclear D gene. The CDR3 loop spans 14 amino acids. CDR1 is LNHDA, CDR2 SQIVND, per germline (reference sequence). V gave up 3 bases and J gave up 4 bases, with 12 bases separating them. The CDR3 nucleotides read TGTGCCAGTAGTATGCGGGGTTTGGTCACTGAAGCTTTCTTT. It codes for CASSMRGLVTEAFF.

CDR3 loop: CASSVAQGSYGYTF. CDR3 DNA: TGTGCCAGCAGCGTAGCTCAGGGGAGCTATGGCTACACCTTC. The J gene is TRBJ1-2, the V gene TRBV9, with D perhaps TRBD1 (6 bases). The CDR3 extends over 14 amino acids. The ends were cut back, 0 bases at V and 4 bases at J, with 10 bases in the middle. Germline CDR1 reads SGDLS; CDR2 reads YYNGEE.

The DNA of the CDR3 is TGTGCCAGCTCACGAAGACAGGGGGCGCAGAACTATGGCTACACCTTC. Residues: CASSRRQGAQNYGYTF. The chain joins TRBV18 to TRBJ1-2; 10 positions agree with TRBD1. The CDR3 length is 16 residues. V lost 4 bases to trimming and J lost 2 bases; unmatched junction nucleotides: 7. Germline-derived CDR1 and CDR2 are KGHSH and LQKENI.

CDR3 DNA sequence: TGTGCCACCAGTGATTTCTCTCGAGGGACAGGGGACCACAGTGAGCAGTTCTTC. Translation gives CATSDFSRGTGDHSEQFF. V and J are TRBV24-1 and TRBJ2-1; 10 bases align to TRBD1. Germline values: CDR1 KGHDR, CDR2 SFDVKD. With V trimmed by 1 base and J by 9 bases, 14 bases remained unmatched. CDR3 size: 18 residues.

The V and J genes are TRBV4-1 and TRBJ2-5, with 9 bases fitting TRBD1. V lost 3 bases, J lost 7 bases, and 6 bases stayed unmatched. Germline V gives CDR1 MGHRA, CDR2 YSYEKL. This CDR3 is built from 14 residues. The CDR3 nucleotides read TGCGCCAGCAGCCAGAGGGACAGGGACGGGACCCAGTACTTC. Encoded protein: CASSQRDRDGTQYF.